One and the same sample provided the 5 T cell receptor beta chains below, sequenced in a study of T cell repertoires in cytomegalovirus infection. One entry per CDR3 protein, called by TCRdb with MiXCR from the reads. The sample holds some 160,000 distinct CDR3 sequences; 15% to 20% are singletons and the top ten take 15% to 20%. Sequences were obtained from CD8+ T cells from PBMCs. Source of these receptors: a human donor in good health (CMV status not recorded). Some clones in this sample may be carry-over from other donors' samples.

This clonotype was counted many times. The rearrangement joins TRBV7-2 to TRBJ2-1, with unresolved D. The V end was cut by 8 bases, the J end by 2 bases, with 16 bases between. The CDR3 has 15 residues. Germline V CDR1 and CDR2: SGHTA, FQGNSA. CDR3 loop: CASAQGLLPYNEQFF. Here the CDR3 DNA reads TGTGCCAGCGCCCAAGGGCTTCTACCCTACAATGAGCAGTTCTTC.

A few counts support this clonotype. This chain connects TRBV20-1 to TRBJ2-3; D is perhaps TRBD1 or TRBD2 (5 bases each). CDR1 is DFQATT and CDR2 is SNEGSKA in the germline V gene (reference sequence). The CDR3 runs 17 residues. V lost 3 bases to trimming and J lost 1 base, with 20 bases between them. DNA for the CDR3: TGCAGTGCTAGCCTACGGGACCCTGTCGGCCGCACAGATACGCAGTATTTT. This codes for CSASLRDPVGRTDTQYF.

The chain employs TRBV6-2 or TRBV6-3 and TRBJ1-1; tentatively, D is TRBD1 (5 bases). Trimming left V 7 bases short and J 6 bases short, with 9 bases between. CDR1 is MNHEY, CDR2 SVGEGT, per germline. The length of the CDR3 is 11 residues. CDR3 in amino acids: CASTWGAEAFF. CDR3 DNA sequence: TGTGCCAGCACCTGGGGCGCTGAAGCTTTCTTT.

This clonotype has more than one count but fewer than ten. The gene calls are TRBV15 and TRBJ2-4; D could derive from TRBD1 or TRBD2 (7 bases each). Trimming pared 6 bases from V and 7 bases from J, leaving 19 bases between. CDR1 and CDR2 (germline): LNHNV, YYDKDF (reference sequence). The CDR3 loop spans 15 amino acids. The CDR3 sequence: CATSGEGEGANIQYF. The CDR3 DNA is TGTGCCACCAGTGGGGAGGGAGAGGGGGCCAACATTCAGTACTTC.

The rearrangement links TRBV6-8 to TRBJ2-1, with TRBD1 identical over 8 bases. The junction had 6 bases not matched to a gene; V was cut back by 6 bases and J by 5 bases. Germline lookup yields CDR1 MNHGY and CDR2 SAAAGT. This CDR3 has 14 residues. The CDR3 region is CASSDDRGHNEQFF. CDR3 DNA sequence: TGTGCCAGCAGCGACGACAGGGGCCACAATGAGCAGTTCTTC.